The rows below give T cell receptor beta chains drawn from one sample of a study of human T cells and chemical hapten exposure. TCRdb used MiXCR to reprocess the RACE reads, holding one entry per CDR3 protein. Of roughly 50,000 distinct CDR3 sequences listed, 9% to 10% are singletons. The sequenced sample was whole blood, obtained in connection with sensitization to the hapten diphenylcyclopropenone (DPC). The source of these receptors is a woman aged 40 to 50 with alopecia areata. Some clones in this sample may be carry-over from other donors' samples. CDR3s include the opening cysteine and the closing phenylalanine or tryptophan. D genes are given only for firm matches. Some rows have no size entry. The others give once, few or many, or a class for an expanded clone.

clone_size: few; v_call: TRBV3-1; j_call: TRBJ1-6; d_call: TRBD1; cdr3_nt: TGTGCCAGCAGCCCGTGGGGCAGGGGGGTTTCACCCCTCCACTTT; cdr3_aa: CASSPWGRGVSPLHF
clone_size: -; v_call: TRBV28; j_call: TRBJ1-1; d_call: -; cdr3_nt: TGTGCCAGCCCGAGGGAGAGGGTTGGGGGGAACACTGAAGCTTTCTTT; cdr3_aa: CASPRERVGGNTEAFF
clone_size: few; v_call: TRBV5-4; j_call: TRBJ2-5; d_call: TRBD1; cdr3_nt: TGTGCCAGCAGCTTTCGGACAGGGAAAGGGACCCAGTACTTC; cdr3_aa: CASSFRTGKGTQYF
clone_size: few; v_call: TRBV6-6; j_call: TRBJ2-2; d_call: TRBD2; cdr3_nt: TGTGCCAGCAGCCCTGGCCGACTAGCGGGGGCCGGGGAGCTGTTTTTT; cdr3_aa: CASSPGRLAGAGELFF
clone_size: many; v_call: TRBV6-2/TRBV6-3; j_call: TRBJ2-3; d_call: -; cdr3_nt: TGTGCCAGCAGTTATTCGCTAGAATTCACAGATACGCAGTATTTT; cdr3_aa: CASSYSLEFTDTQYF
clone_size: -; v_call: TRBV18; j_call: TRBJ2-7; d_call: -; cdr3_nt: TGTGCCAGCTCACGCCTGGGGGAGCAGTACTTC; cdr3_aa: CASSRLGEQYF
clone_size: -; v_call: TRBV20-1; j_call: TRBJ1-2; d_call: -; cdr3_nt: TGCAGTGCTAGGGTATCCGAATATGGCTACACCTTC; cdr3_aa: CSARVSEYGYTF
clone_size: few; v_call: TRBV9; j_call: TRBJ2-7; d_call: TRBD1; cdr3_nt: TGTGCCAGCAGCGCCGGGACAGGGTCCGAGCAGTACTTC; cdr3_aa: CASSAGTGSEQYF
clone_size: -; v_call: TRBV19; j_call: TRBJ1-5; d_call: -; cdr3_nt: TGTGCCAGTCGTCCCGCAGGGGAGGCCAATCAGCCCCAGCATTTT; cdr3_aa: CASRPAGEANQPQHF
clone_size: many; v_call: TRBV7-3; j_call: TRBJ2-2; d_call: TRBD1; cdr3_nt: TGTGCCAGCAGCTTAAGGGGACAGGGGAAGAACACCGGGGAGCTGTTTTTT; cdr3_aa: CASSLRGQGKNTGELFF